This T cell receptor (beta chain) was retrieved from a study of blood T cell dynamics during melanoma immunotherapy. On the study more broadly: Metastatic melanoma patients received first-line pembrolizumab or nivolumab plus ipilimumab.

Whole-study results and caveats: Clones driving repertoire changes may be melanoma-specific or general immune activation.

This clone was counted between two and nine times. What it recognizes is unknown. The protocol was immunoSEQ multiplex PCR, while the TCRdb copy is restricted to in-frame clones and leaves out a portion. The sample includes 10,000 or so clones, approximately 84% of them seen just once. The time point: pre-treatment baseline. The CDR3 is made up of 13 amino acids. CDR1 SGHNT and CDR2 YENEEA come from the germline V gene. The ends were cut back, 3 bases at V and 5 bases at J, with 10 bases in the middle. The material sequenced was blood, taken from a patient treated with checkpoint blockade. The chain couples TRBV11-3 to TRBJ1-2; tentative D call: TRBD1 (6 bases). This receptor was identified in a human donor with melanoma. Written as DNA, the CDR3 is TGTGCCAGCAGCTTGGGGGGCGTATATGGCTACACCTTC. Encoded protein: CASSLGGVYGYTF.